This T cell receptor beta chain was obtained from a study of tumor and adjacent non-tumor tissue in lung cancer. In the study overall: Each sample yielded about 4.17 million productive TCRbeta reads on average. General study results and limits: In normal lung, the top 100 clones were significantly more dominant than in tumor. TCR diversity was significantly greater in tumor than normal lung tissue.

A modified ARM-PCR protocol with three rounds of nested PCR amplified TCRbeta. TCRdb re-analysed the multiplex PCR reads in MiXCR, keeping a single row per CDR3 protein. Of about 98,000 distinct CDR3 sequences in the sample, 80% were seen once. Looked up from germline, CDR1 is MGHRA and CDR2 is YSYEKL. The CDR3 totals 16 residues. RNA was extracted from bulk tissue without any cell sorting. More than 3 cm separated this lung sample from the edge of the tumor. Regarding this clonotype: The antigen remains undetermined. One junction end disagrees with the germline gene, perhaps due to a read error.

V and J are TRBV4-1 and TRBJ2-3; D ambiguous. The sample taken for sequencing was distant non-tumor lung tissue. The TCR was taken from a man aged 55 to 69 with small cell lung cancer. The CDR3: CASSQAIFQNTDTQYF. CDR3 coding DNA: TGCGCGAGCAGCCAAGCGATCTTCCAGAACACAGATACGCAGTATTTT.